One sample yielded the 8 T cell receptor beta chains listed below, sequenced in a study of CD8+CD57+ T cells in acquired aplastic anemia. Genomic DNA acted as the template from which TCR beta VDJ combination and CDR3 sequence profiling were carried out. Each CDR3 protein gets one entry after TCRdb re-called the reads with MiXCR. The sample has about 190,000 distinct CDR3 sequences, under 70% seen once. Sequencing input: sorted CD4+, CD8+, or CD8+CD57+ T cells (not recorded which) from PBMCs. All receptors come from a human donor with severe aplastic anemia or a healthy control (not recorded which).

On this clonotype itself: One junction end disagrees with the germline gene, perhaps due to a read error. The J gene is TRBJ2-1, the V gene TRBV10-3; D gene ambiguous. The CDR3 runs 16 residues. From germline, CDR1 is ENHRY and CDR2 SYGVKD. CDR3 region: CASSRPPELARNEQFF. The CDR3 DNA is TGTGCCAGCAGTCGCCCCCCGGAGTTGGCGCGGAATGAGCAGTTCTTC.

The chain is built from TRBV6-5 and TRBJ2-6; D gene ambiguous. Trimming shortened V by 6 bases and J by 0 bases, and 15 bases separated the two germline ends. The germline CDR1 and CDR2 sequences are MNHEY and SVGAGI. This CDR3 has 17 residues. Here the CDR3 DNA reads TGTGCCAGCAGCCACTCTGCATCGCACTCTGGGGCCAACGTCCTGACTTTC. Amino acid sequence: CASSHSASHSGANVLTF.

This clonotype was detected only a few times. This chain links TRBV10-3 with TRBJ2-7; TRBD1 matches at 10 bases. CDR3 length: 13 residues. The V gene end was trimmed by 11 bases and the J gene end by 2 bases; junction bases not matched to a gene: 6. Per germline, CDR1 ENHRY and CDR2 SYGVKD. The CDR3 nucleotides read TGTGCCCACTCCGGGACAGGGGCCTACGAGCAGTACTTC. This translates into CAHSGTGAYEQYF.

This clonotype was seen ten or more times. This chain joins TRBV5-4 and TRBJ2-1, with D perhaps TRBD2 (5 bases). The CDR3 is made up of 13 amino acids. From germline, CDR1 is SGHNT and CDR2 YYREEE (reference sequence). The germline V and J ends were trimmed by 1 base and 6 bases, with 8 bases remaining between them. CDR3 amino acids: CASSLTGSNEQFF. CDR3 DNA sequence: TGTGCCAGCAGCTTGACTGGGAGCAATGAGCAGTTCTTC.

This clonotype was observed a few times. V usage is TRBV5-6 and J usage is TRBJ1-1; possible D gene TRBD1, 5 bases. Germline CDR1 is SGHDT and CDR2 is YYEEEE. With 4 bases removed from V and 0 bases from J, the gap between germline ends came to 13 bases. This CDR3 contains 15 residues. CDR3 nucleotide sequence: TGTGCCAGCAGCCCCAAAGGGGTTATGAACACTGAAGCTTTCTTT. Translated, it gives CASSPKGVMNTEAFF.

This clonotype has ten or more counts. CDR3 region: CASSVLAGGYNEQFF. CDR3 in DNA: TGTGCCAGCAGCGTACTAGCGGGGGGCTACAATGAGCAGTTCTTC. The chain links TRBV7-9 to TRBJ2-1, with TRBD2 matching 12 bases. Trimming cost V 5 bases and J 3 bases; bases outside gene matches: 2. The CDR3 runs to 15 residues. The V gene's germline CDR1 is SEHNR and CDR2 FQNEAQ (reference sequence).

The V gene is TRBV2, the J gene TRBJ1-2; D possibly corresponds to TRBD1 (5 bases). The CDR3 runs to 16 residues. Germline V gene lookup returns CDR1 SNHLY and CDR2 FYNNEI. Trimming pared 2 bases from V and 0 bases from J, leaving 13 bases between. The CDR3 spells CASSELLWDANYGYTF. As DNA, the CDR3 is TGTGCCAGCAGTGAATTGTTATGGGACGCTAACTATGGCTACACCTTC.

The chain recombines TRBV6-9 with TRBJ2-2; D ambiguous. This CDR3 is built from 14 residues. V was pared by 6 bases and J by 6 bases, with 14 bases between. Looked up from germline, CDR1 is MNHGY and CDR2 is SVAAGI. The CDR3 nucleotides read TGTGCCAGCAGCCCCACCTGGAGCGCCGGGGAGCTGTTTTTT. Amino acids: CASSPTWSAGELFF.